One TCR delta chain is described in this entry. It lacks a known antigen. The TCRdb protein, from a much larger clone, departs from this DNA's translation at residue 11, likely by read error; the protein shown derives from the DNA. These data are taken from a study of γδ T cells in repeated Plasmodium falciparum infection (dated by TCRdb to the early 2020s). Study-level background: The natural-infection arm enrolled Malian children exposed to intense seasonal malaria transmission and compared the Malian children with Australian children matched for age and gender. Samples were collected from controlled-infection subjects at baseline, immediately before selected infections, and 21 days after each infection. The gammadelta TCR repertoires from Mali were analysed in two ways: cross-sectionally during periods with no transmission, and longitudinally across episodes of acute febrile malaria. Four controlled human malaria infections were administered to five malaria-naive U.S. adults over roughly 600 days by bites from P. falciparum NF54-infected Anopheles stephensi mosquitoes. Using both natural infection in Mali and controlled human malaria infection, the study looked at the way repeated Plasmodium falciparum infection shapes the human gammadelta T cell repertoire.

Here is what the overall study found, with its caveats: Compared with Australian children, Malian children appeared to have Vdelta2-negative gammadelta TCR repertoires that were more clonally expanded, less diverse and less shared. The Malian cohort was drawn from a small rural village made up mostly of one ethnic group, which limits generalizability. Vgamma9/Vdelta2+ TCR repertoires showed a highly stable polyclonal repertoire over time and infection, with many inter-individual overlapping TCRgamma sequences. Repeated controlled infections appeared to drive waves of new clonotype selection in Vdelta2-negative, largely Vdelta1+, gammadelta TCR repertoires. Because the controlled-infection cohort was small, analysis of inter-individual variability in gammadelta T cell responses was limited.

According to the germline V gene, CDR1 reads TSWWSYY and CDR2 reads QGS. The CDR3 holds 17 amino acids from the cysteine to the phenylalanine. Of the read, only the CDR3 DNA is kept; its 51 bases are in frame from base 1. V is cut back by 2 bases and J by 3 bases, with 11 bases in the junction unmatched. Vgamma9/Vdelta2+ and Vdelta2-negative gammadelta T cell populations were flow-sorted from peripheral blood mononuclear cells for bulk TCR repertoire analysis. Preparation of the library involved multiplex PCR. The reads were generated on an Illumina MiSeq. From each sorted gammadelta T cell sample, both TCR gamma (TRG) and TCR delta (TRD) chains were sequenced. The paper's processing steps were these. Repertoire analyses included clonotype tree plots, accumulated frequency of the top 20 clonotypes, diversity index (DI) and D75 metrics. TCRdb reran clone calling on the public reads with CATT; rows sharing one DNA sequence were then combined. These V and J calls are TCRdb output, not the study's own analysis. Across this sample there are tens of thousands of delta-chain clones, with roughly 0.9% seen only once. The ten largest clones take up just under 10% of the sample.

The chain is assembled from TRDV1 and TRDJ1, with 8 bases aligning to TRDD3. The receptor was derived from a pool of human donors (malaria-infected and uninfected, not separated). Material: gamma-delta T cells from blood. The CDR3 region has the sequence CALGERGGYRRADKLIF. The DNA reads as follows: TGTGCTCTTGGGGAAAGAGGGGGATATAGGAGGGCCGATAAACTCATCTTT.